These 18 T cell receptor beta chains were all obtained from the same sample, sequenced in a study of cytomegalovirus exposure and HLA in healthy donors. With 60 Vbeta and 13 Jbeta primers, the PCR was carried out. Here immunoSEQ multiplex PCR was the method, and the copy in TCRdb shows in-frame clones only, minus some. The sample yields 150,000 or so clones, under 80% seen once. Material for sequencing was PBMCs. All receptors come from a man aged 25 to 45 in good health and CMV-seronegative.

The CDR3 loop reads CASSTTPGQGSWYGYTF. The CDR3 DNA sequence: TGCGCCAGCAGCACAACCCCGGGACAGGGCTCATGGTATGGCTACACCTTC. The chain combines TRBV5-1 with TRBJ1-2; 9 bases line up with TRBD1. CDR3 length: 17 amino acids. V dropped 4 bases and J dropped 5; count of bases not matched to a gene: 15. Germline loops: CDR1 SGHRS, CDR2 YFSETQ.

This clone was observed a single time. The chain is built from TRBV7-9 and TRBJ2-3, with 14 bases aligning to TRBD2. Losses at the gene ends were 5 bases for V and 5 bases for J; bases not matched to a gene: 6. The CDR3 totals 16 residues. Germline CDR1 reads SEHNR; CDR2 reads FQNEAQ (reference sequence). CDR3: CASSQTSGGAGDTQYF. The CDR3 DNA is TGTGCCAGCAGCCAGACTAGCGGGGGGGCTGGAGATACGCAGTATTTT.

The J gene is TRBJ2-7, the V gene TRBV2; 8 bases align to TRBD2. V was pared by 11 bases and J by 0 bases, with 6 bases of the junction left unmatched. The CDR3 runs to 13 residues. Per the germline V gene, CDR1 is SNHLY and CDR2 is FYNNEI. In DNA, the CDR3 is TGTGCCCGCGGGGGGTCTAGCTCCTACGAGCAGTACTTC. Encoded protein: CARGGSSSYEQYF.

V gene TRBV29-1 combines with J gene TRBJ2-7; 10 bases align to TRBD1. Germline V gives CDR1 SQVTM, CDR2 ANQGSEA. The V and J ends lost 3 bases and 1 base, in that order; junction bases with no gene match: 3. The CDR3 is 14 residues long. The CDR3 here is CSVDTGQGSYEQYF. The CDR3 nucleotides read TGCAGCGTTGACACGGGACAGGGGTCCTACGAGCAGTACTTC.

This clone was seen more than once but under ten times. The V gene is TRBV28, the J gene TRBJ1-2; D possibly corresponds to TRBD1 (6 bases). The ends were cut back, 8 bases at V and 8 bases at J, with 18 bases in the middle. The CDR3 extends over 13 amino acids. In germline, CDR1 is MDHEN, CDR2 SYDVKM. CDR3 loop: CASQQDSSWGYTF. The CDR3 bases are TGTGCCAGCCAACAGGACAGTTCTTGGGGCTACACCTTC.

The V gene is TRBV4-3, the J gene TRBJ2-5; TRBD2 aligns across 7 bases. The junction had 3 bases not matched to a gene; V was cut back by 1 base and J by 4 bases. Germline V gives CDR1 LGHNA, CDR2 YSLEER. This CDR3 is built from 14 residues. Here the CDR3 reads CASSQVGGGETQYF. The CDR3 DNA reads as TGCGCCAGCAGCCAAGTCGGCGGGGGAGAGACCCAGTACTTC.

The rearrangement uses TRBV7-2 and TRBJ2-7, with TRBD2 matching 12 bases. The CDR3 loop spans 14 amino acids. The junction had 3 bases not matched to a gene; V was cut back by 5 bases and J by 4 bases. The germline CDR1 and CDR2 sequences are SGHTA and FQGNSA. This chain's CDR3 is CASSATSGGYEQYF. The CDR3 nucleotides are TGTGCCAGCAGCGCGACTAGCGGGGGATACGAGCAGTACTTC.

In DNA, the CDR3 is TGTGCCAGCAGTTTCCGGGGGGGCCTGGAGACCCAGTACTTC. Its protein is CASSFRGGLETQYF. This chain uses TRBV13 with TRBJ2-5, with 8 bases matching TRBD2. Unmatched junction bases numbered 8, after V lost 6 bases and J lost 5 bases. The CDR3 is made up of 14 amino acids. CDR1 and CDR2 from the germline V gene are PRHDT and FYEKMQ (reference sequence).

The V and J genes are TRBV27 and TRBJ2-7; 7 nucleotides align to TRBD1. The J segment lost 0 bases and the V segment lost 5 bases, leaving 4 bases of the junction unmatched. Per the germline V gene, CDR1 is MNHEY and CDR2 is SMNVEV (reference sequence). CDR3 length equals 14 residues. This chain's CDR3 is CASSTQGISYEQYF. In DNA form, the CDR3 reads TGTGCCAGCAGTACACAGGGGATCTCCTACGAGCAGTACTTC.

This clone appeared a few times. The junction shows a germline mismatch at one end, possibly a read error. The J gene is TRBJ1-5, the V gene TRBV28; 8 positions match TRBD1. This CDR3 is 14 amino acids long. Looked up from germline, CDR1 is MDHEN and CDR2 is SYDVKM. The CDR3, as DNA: TGTGCCAGCAGCGGGGGACAGGACAATCAGCCCCAGAATTTT. Its translation: CASSGGQDNQPQNF. The whole variable domain, remainder taken from reference TRBV28 and TRBJ1-5, is DVKVTQSSRYLVKRTGEKVFLECVQDMDHENMFWYRQDPGLGLRLIYFSYDVKMKEKGDIPEGYSVSREKKERFSLILESASTNQTSMYLCASSGGQDNQPQNFGDGTRLSIL.

The rearrangement joins TRBV6-7 to TRBJ1-4; 7 nucleotides match TRBD1. TRBV6-7 falls under the ORF class, with uncertain function. The length of the CDR3 is 14 residues. The V and J ends lost 2 bases and 7 bases, in that order; junction bases with no gene match: 4. The CDR3 is CASSYEGQLEKLFF. The CDR3 DNA sequence: TGTGCCAGCAGTTACGAGGGACAGCTTGAAAAACTGTTTTTT.

This clone was seen more than once but under ten times. The chain links TRBV28 to TRBJ1-1; D remains unclear. The V end lost 5 bases, the J end lost 0 bases, and 19 bases lay between the germline ends. There are 17 residues in the CDR3. Germline CDR1 reads MDHEN; CDR2 reads SYDVKM. This CDR3 is CASSPMGGGPMNTEAFF. CDR3 nucleotides: TGTGCCAGCAGTCCCATGGGTGGAGGCCCGATGAACACTGAAGCTTTCTTT. Drawing the rest from reference TRBV28 and TRBJ1-1, the complete variable domain is DVKVTQSSRYLVKRTGEKVFLECVQDMDHENMFWYRQDPGLGLRLIYFSYDVKMKEKGDIPEGYSVSREKKERFSLILESASTNQTSMYLCASSPMGGGPMNTEAFFGQGTRLTVV.

This chain links TRBV7-2 with TRBJ1-2; a possible D gene is TRBD1 (5 bases). Per the germline V gene, CDR1 is SGHTA and CDR2 is FQGNSA. The ends were cut back, 5 bases at V and 4 bases at J, with 8 bases in the middle. The CDR3 totals 12 residues. The CDR3 sequence: CASSVQGYGYTF. CDR3 bases: TGTGCCAGCAGCGTCCAGGGCTATGGCTACACCTTC.

J is TRBJ2-3 and V is TRBV7-9; TRBD2 matches 10 bases. Trimming at V came to 3 bases and at J to 4 bases, leaving 4 bases not matched to a gene. Germline loops: CDR1 SEHNR, CDR2 FQNEAQ (reference sequence). The CDR3 length is 15 residues. CDR3 sequence (DNA): TGTGCCAGCAGCTTTGCTAGCGGGGGTCCAGATACGCAGTATTTT. It encodes CASSFASGGPDTQYF. The full variable domain, with the rest looked up from reference TRBV7-9 and TRBJ2-3, is DTGVSQNPRHKITKRGQNVTFRCDPISEHNRLYWYRQTLGQGPEFLTYFQNEAQLEKSRLLSDRFSAERPKGSFSTLEIQRTEQGDSAMYLCASSFASGGPDTQYFGPGTRLTVL.

This chain connects TRBV7-9 to TRBJ1-1, with D tentatively TRBD1 (5 bases). V lost 7 bases, J lost 0 bases, and 12 bases lay in between. The CDR3 consists of 14 residues. The germline CDR1 and CDR2 sequences are SEHNR and FQNEAQ (reference sequence). CDR3 nucleotide sequence: TGTGCCAGCACCCTACAGGAGATGAACACTGAAGCTTTCTTT. This encodes CASTLQEMNTEAFF.

The J gene is TRBJ1-1, the V gene TRBV6-1; D gene ambiguous. The V gene's germline CDR1 is MNHNS and CDR2 SASEGT. This CDR3 has 11 amino acids. V gave up 0 bases and J gave up 10 bases, with 6 bases separating them. The CDR3 loop is CASSEAVGAFF. Here the CDR3 DNA reads TGTGCCAGCAGTGAAGCGGTCGGAGCTTTCTTT.

This clone showed up just once. Other DNA sequences in the sample encode the same CDR3. The rearrangement joins TRBV4-2 to TRBJ1-2, with D maybe TRBD1 (5 bases). Germline CDR1 is LGHNA and CDR2 is YNFKEQ. Trimming cost V 0 bases and J 2 bases, with 13 bases left between them. This CDR3 is 16 amino acids long. CDR3 sequence reads: CASSQDRGRANYGYTF. As DNA, the CDR3 is TGTGCCAGCAGCCAAGATAGGGGCAGGGCAAACTATGGCTACACCTTC.

The chain couples TRBV19 to TRBJ1-1; 8 bases align to TRBD1. CDR3 length equals 13 residues. V shed 4 bases, J shed 3 bases, and the junction held 1 base outside the gene matches. Germline CDR1 is LNHDA and CDR2 is SQIVND (reference sequence). The CDR3 loop reads CASSKDRDTEAFF. The CDR3 bases are TGTGCCAGTAGTAAGGACAGGGACACTGAAGCTTTCTTT.